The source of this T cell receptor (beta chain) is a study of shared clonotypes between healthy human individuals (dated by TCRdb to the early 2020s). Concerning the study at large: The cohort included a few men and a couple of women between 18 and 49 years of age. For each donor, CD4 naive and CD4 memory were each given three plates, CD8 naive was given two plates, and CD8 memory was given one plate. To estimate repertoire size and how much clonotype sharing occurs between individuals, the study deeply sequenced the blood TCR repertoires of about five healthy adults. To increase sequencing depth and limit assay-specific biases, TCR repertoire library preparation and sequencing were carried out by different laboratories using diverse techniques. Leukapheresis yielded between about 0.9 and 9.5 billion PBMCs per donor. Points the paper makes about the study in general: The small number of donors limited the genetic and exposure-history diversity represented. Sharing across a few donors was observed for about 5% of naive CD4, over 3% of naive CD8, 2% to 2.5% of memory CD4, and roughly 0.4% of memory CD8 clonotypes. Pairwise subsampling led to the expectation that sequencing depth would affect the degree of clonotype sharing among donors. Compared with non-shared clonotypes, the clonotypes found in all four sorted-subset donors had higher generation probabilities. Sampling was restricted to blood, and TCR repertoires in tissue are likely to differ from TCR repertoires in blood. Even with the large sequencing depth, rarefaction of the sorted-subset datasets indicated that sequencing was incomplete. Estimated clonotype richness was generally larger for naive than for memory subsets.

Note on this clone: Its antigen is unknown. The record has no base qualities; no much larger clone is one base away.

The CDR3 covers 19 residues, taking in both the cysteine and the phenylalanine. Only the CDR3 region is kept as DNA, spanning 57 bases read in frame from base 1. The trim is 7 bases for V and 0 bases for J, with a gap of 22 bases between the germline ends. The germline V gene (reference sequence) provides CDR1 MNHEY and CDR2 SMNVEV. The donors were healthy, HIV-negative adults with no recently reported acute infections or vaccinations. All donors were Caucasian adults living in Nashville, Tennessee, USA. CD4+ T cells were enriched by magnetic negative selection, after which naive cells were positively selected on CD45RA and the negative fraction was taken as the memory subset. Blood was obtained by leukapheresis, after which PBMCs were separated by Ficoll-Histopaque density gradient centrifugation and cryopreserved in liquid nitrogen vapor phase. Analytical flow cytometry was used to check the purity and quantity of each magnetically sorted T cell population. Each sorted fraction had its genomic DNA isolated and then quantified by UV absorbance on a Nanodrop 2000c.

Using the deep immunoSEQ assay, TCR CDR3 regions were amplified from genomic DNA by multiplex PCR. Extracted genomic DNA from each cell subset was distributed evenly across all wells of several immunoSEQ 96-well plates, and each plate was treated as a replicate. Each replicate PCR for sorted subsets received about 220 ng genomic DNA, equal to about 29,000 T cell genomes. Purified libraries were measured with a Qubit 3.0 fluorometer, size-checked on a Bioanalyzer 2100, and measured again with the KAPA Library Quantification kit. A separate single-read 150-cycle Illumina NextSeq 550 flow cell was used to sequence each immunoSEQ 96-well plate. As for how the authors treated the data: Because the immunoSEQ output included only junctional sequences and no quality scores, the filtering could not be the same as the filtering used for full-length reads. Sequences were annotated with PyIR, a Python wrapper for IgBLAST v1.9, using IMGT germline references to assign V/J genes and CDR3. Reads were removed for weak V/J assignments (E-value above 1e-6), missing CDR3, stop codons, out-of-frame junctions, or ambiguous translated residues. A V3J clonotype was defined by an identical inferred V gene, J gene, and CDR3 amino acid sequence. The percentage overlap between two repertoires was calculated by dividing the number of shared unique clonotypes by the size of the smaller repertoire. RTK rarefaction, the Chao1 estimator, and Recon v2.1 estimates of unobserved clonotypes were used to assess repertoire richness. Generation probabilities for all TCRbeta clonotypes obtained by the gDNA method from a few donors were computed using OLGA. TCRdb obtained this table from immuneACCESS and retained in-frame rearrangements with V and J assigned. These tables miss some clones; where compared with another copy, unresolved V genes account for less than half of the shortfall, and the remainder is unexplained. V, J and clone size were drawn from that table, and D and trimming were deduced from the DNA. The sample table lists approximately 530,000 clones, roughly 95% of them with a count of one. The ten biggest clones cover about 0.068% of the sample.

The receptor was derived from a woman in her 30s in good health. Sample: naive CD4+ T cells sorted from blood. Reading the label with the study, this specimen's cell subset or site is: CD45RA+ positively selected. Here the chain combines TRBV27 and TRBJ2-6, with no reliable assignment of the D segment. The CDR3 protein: CASTPTRSGPHSGANVLTF. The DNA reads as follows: TGTGCCAGCACCCCAACCCGGTCTGGTCCTCACTCTGGGGCCAACGTCCTGACTTTC.